Below are 11 T cell receptor beta chains sequenced from a single sample in a study of T cell repertoires in cytomegalovirus infection. Their antigens remain unidentified. TCRdb independently ran MiXCR on the reads; one entry per CDR3 protein. The sample lists hundreds of thousands of distinct CDR3 sequences; approximately 33% were seen once. Specimen: cultured PBMCs, collected from culture after CMV antigen stimulation. These TCRs come from a human donor in good health (CMV status not recorded). Some clones in this sample may be carry-over from other donors' samples.

There are a few counts of this clonotype. The germline gene is not matched at one end of the junction; a read error may be the cause. The chain joins TRBV11-2 to TRBJ2-1; D unclear. The CDR3 spans 8 residues. CDR1 and CDR2 (germline): SGHAT, FQNNGV. The CDR3 sequence is CASNGQFF. The CDR3 region has the DNA TGTGCCAGCAATGGGCAGTTCTTC. Looking up the rest from reference TRBV11-2 and TRBJ2-1 gives the full variable domain: EAGVAQSPRYKIIEKRQSVAFWCNPISGHATLYWYQQILGQGPKLLIQFQNNGVVDDSQLPKDRFSAERLKGVDSTLKIQPAKLEDSAVYLCASNGQFFGPGTRLTVL.

This clonotype was seen only a few times. This CDR3 is CASSLGREYSNQPQHF. CDR3 nucleotide sequence: TGTGCCAGCAGTTTAGGCAGGGAATATAGCAATCAGCCCCAGCATTTT. This chain uses TRBV12-3 or TRBV12-4 with TRBJ1-5, with a possible D match to TRBD1 (5 bases). This CDR3 has 16 amino acids. Trimming took 1 base from V and 0 from J, leaving 10 bases between them.

The chain recombines TRBV27 with TRBJ2-1; 9 nucleotides line up with TRBD2. The germline CDR1 and CDR2 sequences are MNHEY and SMNVEV (reference sequence). V was pared by 5 bases and J by 12 bases, with 11 bases of the junction left unmatched. CDR3 length: 14 amino acids. The CDR3 nucleotides read TGTGCCAGCAGTACTCCCAGGACTAGCGACGGGCAGTTCTTC. This gives the protein CASSTPRTSDGQFF.

This clonotype was seen only a few times. This chain joins TRBV10-3 and TRBJ2-3, with a possible D match to TRBD2 (6 bases). The CDR3 runs 13 residues. Germline CDR1 reads ENHRY; CDR2 reads SYGVKD. V lost 6 bases, J lost 4 bases, and 11 bases lay in between. The CDR3 region is CAIRSGRPDTQYF. The DNA of the CDR3 is TGTGCCATCAGGTCCGGGAGACCAGATACGCAGTATTTT.

The chain uses TRBV7-6 and TRBJ2-1; a weak D match, TRBD2 (5 bases). This CDR3 is 13 amino acids long. V was clipped by 7 bases and J by 6 bases, with 13 bases between them. Germline loops: CDR1 SGHVS, CDR2 FNYEAQ. CDR3 bases: TGTGCCAGCATCCAAACCGCGGGCAATGAGCAGTTCTTC. It translates to CASIQTAGNEQFF. Complete variable domain (other parts from reference TRBV7-6 and TRBJ2-1): GAGVSQSPRYKVTKRGQDVALRCDPISGHVSLYWYRQALGQGPEFLTYFNYEAQQDKSGLPNDRFSAERPEGSISTLTIQRTEQRDSAMYRCASIQTAGNEQFFGPGTRLTVL.

This clonotype was counted between two and nine times. The chain couples TRBV19 to TRBJ1-2; tentatively, D is TRBD1 (6 bases). CDR1 LNHDA and CDR2 SQIVND come from the germline V gene (reference sequence). The length of the CDR3 is 14 residues. Deletions cut 6 bases from V and 6 bases from J, with 17 bases between. The chain's CDR3 is CASSRQVKGHGYTF. CDR3 nucleotide sequence: TGTGCCAGTAGCCGACAGGTCAAAGGGCATGGCTACACCTTC.

This clonotype was picked up a small number of times. The genes are TRBV20-1 and TRBJ2-7, with 7 bases that match TRBD2. J gave up 0 bases and V 7 bases, and 3 bases lay outside the gene matches. Germline V gene lookup returns CDR1 DFQATT and CDR2 SNEGSKA (reference sequence). The CDR3 has 12 residues. The CDR3 region has the DNA TGCAGTGGTTGGGAGGGCTCCTACGAGCAGTACTTC. Protein: CSGWEGSYEQYF.

V gene TRBV7-2 combines with J gene TRBJ2-7, with TRBD2 matching 7 bases. The germline V gene encodes CDR1 SGHTA and CDR2 FQGNSA. The CDR3 covers 15 residues. V gave up 1 base and J gave up 3 bases; unmatched junction bases: 6. In DNA, the CDR3 is TGTGCCAGCAGCTTAGTGGCTAGCGGTTTCTACGAGCAGTACTTC. This encodes CASSLVASGFYEQYF. Combining the CDR3 with reference TRBV7-2 and TRBJ2-7 gives the whole variable domain GAGVSQSPSNKVTEKGKDVELRCDPISGHTALYWYRQSLGQGLEFLIYFQGNSAPDKSGLPSDRFSAERTGGSVSTLTIQRTQQEDSAVYLCASSLVASGFYEQYFGPGTRLTVT.

This rearrangement joins TRBV12-3 or TRBV12-4 to TRBJ2-5; possibly TRBD1 or TRBD2 for D (6 bases each). Trimming shortened V by 5 bases and J by 9 bases, and 13 bases separated the two germline ends. This CDR3 comprises 12 residues. The CDR3 spells CASSRGEKAQYF. CDR3 in DNA: TGTGCCAGCAGTAGGGGGGAGAAGGCCCAGTACTTC.

This clonotype has just a few counts. DNA for the CDR3: TGCAGTGCCCCGGGCAGACAAGAGACCCAGTACTTC. Its translation: CSAPGRQETQYF. The chain links TRBV20-1 to TRBJ2-5; D gene ambiguous. Germline values: CDR1 DFQATT, CDR2 SNEGSKA (reference sequence). The CDR3 has 12 residues. Trimming removed 6 bases from V and 2 bases from J, with 10 bases in between.

This clonotype has a count of ten or more. This CDR3 reads CASSPGTVYEQYF. CDR3 sequence (DNA): TGTGCCAGCAGCCCTGGGACAGTCTACGAGCAGTACTTC. The V gene is TRBV7-2, the J gene TRBJ2-7; 7 positions match TRBD1. Unmatched junction bases numbered 4, after V lost 5 bases and J lost 3 bases. The CDR3 is 13 amino acids. Germline CDR1 and CDR2: SGHTA and FQGNSA. Full variable domain (missing parts from reference TRBV7-2 and TRBJ2-7): GAGVSQSPSNKVTEKGKDVELRCDPISGHTALYWYRQSLGQGLEFLIYFQGNSAPDKSGLPSDRFSAERTGGSVSTLTIQRTQQEDSAVYLCASSPGTVYEQYFGPGTRLTVT.